The clone carrying this TCR beta chain was counted ten times or more. Antigen specificity is unknown. Germline loops: CDR1 DFQATT, CDR2 SNEGSKA (reference sequence). The CDR3 is 16 amino acids. The V end was cut by 2 bases, the J end by 1 base, with 14 bases between. The sample is drawn from a study of T cells in Graves' hyperthyroidism and ophthalmopathy. Findings and caveats of the study: From stable hyperthyroidism, ophthalmopathy was set apart by a 13 V-J model.

Amplification yielded TCR beta CDR3 regions, with RNA transcripts as the source. First-round RT-PCR with HTBI primers amplified the TCR CDR3 region. One entry per CDR3 protein results from TCRdb running MiXCR on the multiplex PCR reads. The repertoire holds roughly 400,000 distinct CDR3 sequences, with about a sixth as singletons. This chain uses TRBV20-1 with TRBJ2-2, with a tentative D call TRBD1 (6 bases). Sequencing input: blood. This clonotype was sampled from a woman between 18 and 29 years old with Graves' hyperthyroidism that later progressed to Graves' ophthalmopathy. The CDR3 loop reads CSARPQDRLNTGELFF. In nucleotides, the CDR3 is TGCAGTGCTAGACCCCAGGACAGATTGAACACCGGGGAGCTGTTTTTT.